Given below is one TCR beta chain in context. Its antigen is unidentified. The data are from a study of cytomegalovirus exposure and HLA in healthy donors. General study results and limits: An assumption of roughly uniform sequencing depth across donors underlay the presence/absence analyses. The likely origin of a cluster of highly shared sequence variants was a sequencing artifact. A prior analysis recorded that most TCR beta V segments were productive about 87% or about 30% of the time.

The PCR used 60 Vbeta and 13 Jbeta primers. Profiled with immunoSEQ multiplex PCR; TCRdb holds only in-frame clones, not every one. The top ten clones hold roughly 3.7% of a sample with about 130,000 clones, around four fifths of them seen once. The sample comprised PBMCs. The clonotype originates from a woman aged 40 to 50 in good health and CMV-seropositive.

As DNA, the CDR3 is TGTGCCAGCAACGGTGGGGCTAGTCAGCCCCAGCATTTT. Translated, it gives CASNGGASQPQHF. The chain recombines TRBV2 with TRBJ1-5; TRBD1 is a possible D gene (5 bases). Germline assignment: CDR1 SNHLY and CDR2 FYNNEI. With 7 bases removed from V and 6 bases from J, the gap between germline ends came to 13 bases. This CDR3 spans 13 amino acids. The variable domain in full, completed from reference TRBV2 and TRBJ1-5, reads EPEVTQTPSHQVTQMGQEVILRCVPISNHLYFYWYRQILGQKVEFLVSFYNNEISEKSEIFDDQFSVERPDGSNFTLKIRSTKLEDSAMYFCASNGGASQPQHFGDGTRLSIL.